At least ten counts were recorded for the clone carrying this T cell receptor (beta chain). One end of the junction varies from germline; a read error may be responsible. This CDR3 comprises 13 residues. Germline V gene lookup returns CDR1 SSHAT and CDR2 FNYEAQ (reference sequence). As for time point: newly diagnosed GD, antithyroid drugs for less than 3 months. RNA isolated from PBMCs was used to make the TCR library. EDTA tubes collected around 10 milliliters of peripheral blood. The sample is drawn from a study of regulatory T cells in long-lasting Graves disease. CDR3 regions were amplified by Arm-PCR using iRepertoire HTBI primers to build TCR beta libraries. A single record per CDR3 protein comes from TCRdb applying MiXCR to the multiplex PCR reads. The profile shows about 440,000 distinct CDR3 sequences, 15% of them singletons. These data were likewise used in another study, on T cells in Graves' hyperthyroidism and ophthalmopathy.

The chain couples TRBV7-7 to TRBJ2-4; TRBD1 might be the D (5 bases). The sequence was collected from a woman aged 25-40 years with Graves disease. Sequenced here: peripheral blood mononuclear cells (PBMCs), sampled at new diagnosis, from a patient treated with antithyroid drugs. CDR3 bases: TGTGCTAGCAGCTTAGGGTGGGGCAACATTCAGTACTTC. Amino acid sequence: CASSLGWGNIQYF. Full variable domain (missing parts from reference TRBV7-7 and TRBJ2-4): GAGVSQSPRYKVTKRGQDVTLRCDPISSHATLYWYQQALGQGPEFLTYFNYEAQPDKSGLPSDRFSAERPEGSISTLTIQRTEQRDSAMYRCASSLGWGNIQYFGAGTRLSVL.